Listed below are T cell receptor beta chains from one sample, sequenced in a study of T cells in Graves' hyperthyroidism and ophthalmopathy. From the multiplex PCR reads, TCRdb called clonotypes with MiXCR, one entry per CDR3 protein. The sample has about 180,000 distinct CDR3 sequences, 17% seen once. Sequenced material: blood. These receptor sequences come from a woman between 45 and 60 years old with Graves' hyperthyroidism. Both conserved end residues are part of each CDR3. The D gene is left open where the match is weak. Size is omitted from some rows. Given values are once, few, many or a class for expanded clones.

D gene,J gene,clone size,V gene,CDR3 protein,CDR3 DNA
TRBD1,TRBJ2-3,many,TRBV7-3,CASSSQGAVRSDTQYF,TGTGCCAGCAGCTCACAGGGGGCTGTGAGATCAGATACGCAGTATTTT
NA,TRBJ1-2,many,TRBV28,CASSSTSAGYYGYTF,TGTGCCAGCAGTTCGACCTCGGCAGGCTACTATGGCTACACCTTC
TRBD2,TRBJ2-5,many,TRBV20-1,CSASPTRLRGIGETQYF,TGCAGTGCTAGCCCTACGCGGTTGCGGGGGATAGGGGAGACCCAGTACTTC
NA,TRBJ1-5,few,TRBV20-1,CSASLGGQSQPQHF,TGCAGTGCTAGTTTGGGAGGGCAGAGTCAGCCCCAGCATTTT
TRBD1,TRBJ1-2,many,TRBV28,CASRDRDRGYGYTF,TGTGCCAGCAGAGACCGGGACAGGGGCTATGGCTACACCTTC
NA,TRBJ2-1,many,TRBV7-3,CASSLGGANNEQFF,TGTGCCAGCAGCTTGGGGGGGGCAAACAATGAGCAGTTCTTC
TRBD1,TRBJ1-2,many,TRBV12-3/TRBV12-4,CASRWDRGYGYTF,TGTGCCAGCAGATGGGACAGGGGCTATGGCTACACCTTC
NA,TRBJ1-3,NA,TRBV5-8,CASSGRIGGALSSGNTIYF,TGTGCCAGCAGCGGCCGCATTGGGGGGGCCCTAAGCTCTGGAAACACCATATATTTT
TRBD2,TRBJ2-3,NA,TRBV15,CATSRDTLAGARGTQYF,TGTGCCACCAGCAGAGATACTCTAGCGGGGGCCCGGGGTACGCAGTATTTT
TRBD1,TRBJ2-2,few,TRBV6-9,CASSYSQGAGELFF,TGTGCCAGCAGTTACAGTCAGGGGGCCGGGGAGCTGTTTTTT
TRBD2,TRBJ2-7,NA,TRBV3-1,CASSQAAGTTYEQYF,TGTGCCAGCAGCCAGGCCGCCGGGACTACCTACGAGCAGTACTTC
NA,TRBJ2-3,many,TRBV29-1,CSASGADTDTQYF,TGCAGCGCTTCCGGGGCCGACACAGATACGCAGTATTTT
NA,TRBJ1-5,NA,TRBV19,CASSIDRARGYQPQHF,TGTGCCAGTAGTATAGATCGAGCCAGGGGATATCAGCCCCAGCATTTT
NA,TRBJ1-1,many,TRBV28,CASSLIFVSTEAFF,TGTGCCAGCAGTTTAATTTTTGTCAGCACTGAAGCTTTCTTT
NA,TRBJ1-3,many,TRBV12-3/TRBV12-4,CASAHGNTIYF,TGTGCCAGCGCCCACGGAAACACCATATATTTT
NA,TRBJ2-4,many,TRBV18,CASSRRVTQLAKNIQYF,TGTGCCAGCTCACGCCGCGTGACCCAACTAGCCAAAAACATTCAGTACTTC
NA,TRBJ2-5,many,TRBV12-3/TRBV12-4,CASGLLSGEETQYF,TGTGCCAGCGGCTTGCTTTCAGGGGAAGAGACCCAGTACTTC
NA,TRBJ2-7,many,TRBV5-1,CASSYRGDKYEQYF,TGCGCCAGCAGCTACAGAGGGGATAAATACGAGCAGTACTTC